This T cell receptor beta chain derives from a study of blood T cell repertoires in COVID-19. About the study: The United States, Italy and Spain provided the acute and convalescent COVID-19 samples. T cells, B-cell-depleted T cells, or PBMCs provided the cDNA or gDNA that served as material.

This CDR3 is 15 amino acids long. CDR1 LGHNA and CDR2 YSLEER come from the germline V gene. The V end lost 1 base, the J end lost 7 bases, and 14 bases lay between the germline ends. Authors' analysis steps: Reference gene primer amplification yielded estimated nucleated cell counts. The repertoire was sequenced with immunoSEQ multiplex PCR; TCRdb's copy has only in-frame clones and lacks some. From that table come the V and J calls and clone size; the DNA was used to work out D and trimming. Altogether fewer than 250,000 clones are present, roughly 82% being singletons, with the ten largest covering roughly 8%. The Seattle site enrolled patients during active infection and followed them longitudinally.

Sequenced input: peripheral blood. The clonotype was recovered from a woman aged 60 to 75 with COVID-19, enrolled during active disease. The V and J genes are TRBV4-3 and TRBJ1-5, with D tentatively TRBD1 (6 bases). CDR3 sequence (DNA): TGCGCCAGCAGCCAAGGCCAGGGGAAGGGGCAGCCCCAGCATTTT. Protein product: CASSQGQGKGQPQHF.